A single sample gave rise to the 22 T cell receptor beta chains below, sequenced in a study of siplizumab effects on memory and regulatory T cells. Using immunoSEQ multiplex PCR, the repertoire was profiled, and TCRdb retains in-frame clones only, with some absent. This table has some 100,000 clones, 94% appearing once. Sample: Tregs sorted from blood. The receptors originated from a human donor in good health.

This chain connects TRBV9 to TRBJ2-5, with D hard to call. Looked up from germline, CDR1 is SGDLS and CDR2 is YYNGEE. The CDR3 is made up of 15 amino acids. V lost 4 bases, J lost 5 bases, and 18 bases lay in between. CDR3 residues: CASSPSLRGSETQYF. In DNA form, the CDR3 reads TGTGCCAGCAGCCCCTCGCTGCGAGGAAGCGAGACCCAGTACTTC.

This chain links TRBV4-2 with TRBJ2-7; D remains ambiguous. This CDR3 has 12 residues. The V gene lost 1 base and the J gene lost 4 bases, with 5 bases spanning the gap. In germline, CDR1 is LGHNA, CDR2 YNFKEQ. CDR3 region: CASSQGPYEQYF. The DNA for the CDR3 is TGTGCCAGCAGCCAAGGGCCTTACGAGCAGTACTTC.

The J gene is TRBJ2-5, the V gene TRBV5-6, with TRBD2 matching over 11 bases. The V gene's germline CDR1 is SGHDT and CDR2 YYEEEE. The CDR3 covers 16 residues. J gave up 5 bases and V 2 bases, and 8 bases lay outside the gene matches. CDR3 region: CASSLFSGRAMETQYF. The CDR3 coding sequence is TGTGCCAGCAGCTTATTTAGCGGGAGGGCCATGGAGACCCAGTACTTC.

This rearrangement joins TRBV2 to TRBJ1-2; no clear D gene. V was pared by 3 bases and J by 5 bases, with 13 bases between. Germline V CDR1 and CDR2: SNHLY, FYNNEI. The CDR3 extends over 14 amino acids. CDR3 in DNA: TGTGCCAGCAGTGAGTGGCTCGAGTTATATGGCTACACCTTC. It encodes CASSEWLELYGYTF.

This chain joins TRBV6-6 and TRBJ1-5, with no clear D. Germline V CDR1 and CDR2: MNHNY, SVGAGI (reference sequence). V was pared by 4 bases and J by 1 base, with 14 bases between. CDR3 length: 16 amino acids. CDR3 bases: TGTGCCAGCAGTTCTAACGCATGGGCGAGCAATCAGCCCCAGCATTTT. Translation: CASSSNAWASNQPQHF.

The rearrangement joins TRBV5-1 to TRBJ2-1; D is possibly TRBD2 (5 bases). V shed 3 bases and J shed 8 bases, with 9 bases lying between them. This CDR3 spans 12 amino acids. Germline CDR1 is SGHRS and CDR2 is YFSETQ. CDR3 in DNA: TGCGCCAGCAGCTATGGCGGGTATGAGCAGTTCTTC. It specifies CASSYGGYEQFF.

The chain recombines TRBV28 with TRBJ2-1, with 9 bases identical to TRBD2. The CDR3 loop spans 14 amino acids. The germline CDR1 and CDR2 sequences are MDHEN and SYDVKM. V lost 4 bases, J lost 10 bases, and 8 bases stayed unmatched. The CDR3 bases are TGTGCCAGCAGTTACGCGGGAGGGCCGAAAGAGCAGTTCTTC. This encodes CASSYAGGPKEQFF.

The CDR3 region is CASSLGWQRGNSPLHF. CDR3 coding DNA: TGTGCCAGCAGCTTGGGGTGGCAACGGGGGAATTCACCCCTCCACTTT. V gene TRBV5-8 combines with J gene TRBJ1-6; TRBD1 might be the D (5 bases). Germline V gene lookup returns CDR1 SGHTS and CDR2 YDEGEE. V was cut by 0 bases and J by 7 bases, with 14 bases left in between. The CDR3 covers 16 residues.

The V and J genes are TRBV11-2 and TRBJ1-5; D remains unclear. The germline V gene encodes CDR1 SGHAT and CDR2 FQNNGV. CDR3 length equals 15 residues. V dropped 5 bases and J dropped 3 bases, with 14 bases sitting between them. The CDR3 DNA reads TGTGCCAGCAGCCTAGCGCCAGGCAACAATCAGCCCCAGCATTTT. It yields the protein CASSLAPGNNQPQHF.

This chain uses TRBV7-8 with TRBJ2-3; 7 nucleotides agree with TRBD1. The germline CDR1 and CDR2 sequences are SGHVS and FQNEAQ. The V and J ends lost 4 bases and 1 base, in that order; junction bases with no gene match: 8. The CDR3 sequence is 16 residues long. As DNA, the CDR3 is TGTGCCAGCAGCTCAGCCCCGGGACAGCGCACAGATACGCAGTATTTT. Translating it yields CASSSAPGQRTDTQYF.

This sequence joins TRBV18 and TRBJ1-5; D is unclear. The V end was cut by 0 bases, the J end by 1 base, with 10 bases between. CDR1 and CDR2 (germline): KGHSH, LQKENI. This CDR3 region has 16 residues. CDR3 nucleotides: TGTGCCAGCTCACCACCTAGGCCGAAAAGCAATCAGCCCCAGCATTTT. The encoded protein is CASSPPRPKSNQPQHF.

The chain links TRBV9 to TRBJ2-6; no firm D call. V lost 4 bases and J 1 base, leaving 9 bases between the germline ends. In germline, CDR1 is SGDLS, CDR2 YYNGEE. The CDR3 extends over 15 amino acids. CDR3 in amino acids: CASSPRTSGANVLTF. CDR3 DNA sequence: TGTGCCAGCAGCCCCCGTACTTCTGGGGCCAACGTCCTGACTTTC.

This clone was observed once. The chain carries TRBV5-6 and TRBJ2-2, with 7 bases aligning to TRBD1. Germline-derived CDR1 and CDR2 are SGHDT and YYEEEE. This CDR3 has 16 residues. The V segment lost 4 bases and the J segment 10 bases; nucleotides outside the gene matches: 16. Here the CDR3 DNA reads TGTGCCAGCAGCCCCTCCTGGACAGGTGGAGTGCCGGAGCTGTTTTTT. The encoded protein is CASSPSWTGGVPELFF. The variable domain in full, completed from reference TRBV5-6 and TRBJ2-2, reads DAGVTQSPTHLIKTRGQQVTLRCSPKSGHDTVSWYQQALGQGPQFIFQYYEEEERQRGNFPDRFSGHQFPNYSSELNVNALLLGDSALYLCASSPSWTGGVPELFFGEGSRLTVL.

V gene TRBV28 combines with J gene TRBJ2-3; unclear D gene. V was cut by 5 bases and J by 12 bases, with 12 bases left in between. The CDR3 covers 11 residues. CDR1 and CDR2 (germline): MDHEN, SYDVKM. In DNA form, the CDR3 reads TGTGCCAGCAGTAGGATTGACCAACAGTATTTT. As protein: CASSRIDQQYF.

The rearrangement joins TRBV5-1 to TRBJ2-1, with 7 bases matching TRBD2. This CDR3 region has 15 residues. In germline, CDR1 is SGHRS, CDR2 YFSETQ. After removal of 1 base from V and 6 bases from J, the junction contained 7 bases not matched to a gene. CDR3 region: CASSLLSGTGNEQFF. The CDR3 coding sequence is TGCGCCAGCAGCTTGTTAAGCGGGACCGGCAATGAGCAGTTCTTC.

The chain employs TRBV4-2 and TRBJ2-3; TRBD1 is a possible D gene (6 bases). This CDR3 is 15 amino acids long. Trimming took 1 base from V and 4 from J, leaving 12 bases between them. CDR1 LGHNA and CDR2 YNFKEQ come from the germline V gene. The DNA of the CDR3 is TGTGCCAGCAGCCAAGCGGCGAACAGGGCAGATACGCAGTATTTT. Translating gives CASSQAANRADTQYF.

This clone was observed a few times. The chain uses TRBV7-7 and TRBJ1-5; D gene ambiguous. This CDR3 is built from 13 residues. Deletions cut 5 bases from V and 5 bases from J, with 10 bases between. CDR1 is SSHAT and CDR2 is FNYEAQ in the germline V gene (reference sequence). CDR3 in amino acids: CASSPGYDQPQHF. The CDR3 DNA sequence: TGTGCCAGCAGCCCCGGGTACGATCAGCCCCAGCATTTT.

The chain joins TRBV6-1 to TRBJ1-1; a possible D gene is TRBD1 (6 bases). Germline assignment: CDR1 MNHNS and CDR2 SASEGT. The ends were cut back, 4 bases at V and 4 bases at J, with 19 bases in the middle. The CDR3 has 16 residues. The CDR3 protein is CASSANRVLVVTEAFF. The DNA of the CDR3 is TGTGCCAGCAGTGCCAACAGGGTCTTGGTTGTCACTGAAGCTTTCTTT.

In regard to this clone: Other DNA sequences of this sample code for an identical CDR3. J is TRBJ2-3 and V is TRBV5-1, with unresolved D. Trimming removed 0 bases from V and 0 bases from J, with 5 bases in between. CDR1 is SGHRS and CDR2 is YFSETQ in the germline V gene. This CDR3 region has 14 residues. The CDR3 nucleotides are TGCGCCAGCAGCTTGGCTACTAGCACAGATACGCAGTATTTT. Translated, it gives CASSLATSTDTQYF.

The CDR3 is CASRQVIQETQYF. CDR3 DNA: TGTGCCAGCCGACAGGTGATCCAAGAGACCCAGTACTTC. The chain recombines TRBV27 with TRBJ2-5; a weak D match, TRBD1 (6 bases). The CDR3 has 13 amino acids. V was pared by 8 bases and J by 1 base, with 11 bases between. Per germline, CDR1 MNHEY and CDR2 SMNVEV (reference sequence).

The V and J genes are TRBV4-2 and TRBJ2-2; 8 bases are a match to TRBD1. The CDR3 contains 14 residues. J gave up 9 bases and V 8 bases, and 11 bases lay outside the gene matches. Germline CDR1 reads LGHNA; CDR2 reads YNFKEQ. The CDR3 DNA follows: TGTGCCAGCCTAGGGATGGACAGGGATAGGGAGCTGTTTTTT. Translation gives CASLGMDRDRELFF.

This chain links TRBV5-1 with TRBJ1-1; D is unresolved. Germline V lookup: CDR1 SGHRS, CDR2 YFSETQ. The CDR3 is made up of 16 amino acids. V was pared by 5 bases and J by 1 base, with 18 bases between. CDR3 residues: CASRNKLGTGNTEAFF. The CDR3 DNA sequence: TGCGCCAGCAGAAACAAACTGGGCACCGGGAACACTGAAGCTTTCTTT.